The sequence of this T cell receptor (beta chain) was determined in a study of blood T cell repertoires in COVID-19. Whole-study context: Both acute and convalescent COVID-19 samples were obtained from the United States, Italy and Spain.

Under the authors' procedure: For nucleated cells, counts were estimated from reference gene primer amplification. Profiling relied on immunoSEQ multiplex PCR, and the TCRdb table lists in-frame clones only, not all of them. V and J calls and clone size are copied from that table; D and trimming were computed from the DNA. Here the sample spans approximately 270,000 clones, around 85% being singletons. Seattle patients were enrolled while actively infected and followed longitudinally. The germline V gene encodes CDR1 MNHNS and CDR2 SASEGT. This CDR3 has 15 amino acids. V was shortened by 1 base and J by 0 bases, with 9 bases between the two germline ends.

The sequence was collected from a human donor with COVID-19, enrolled during active disease. The donor label of this sample is uncertain. The chain is built from TRBV6-1 and TRBJ2-5, with D possibly TRBD2 on 5 matching bases. Source material: peripheral blood. The CDR3 here is CASSEGRWDQETQYF. The CDR3 bases are TGTGCCAGCAGTGAAGGGAGGTGGGACCAAGAGACCCAGTACTTC.